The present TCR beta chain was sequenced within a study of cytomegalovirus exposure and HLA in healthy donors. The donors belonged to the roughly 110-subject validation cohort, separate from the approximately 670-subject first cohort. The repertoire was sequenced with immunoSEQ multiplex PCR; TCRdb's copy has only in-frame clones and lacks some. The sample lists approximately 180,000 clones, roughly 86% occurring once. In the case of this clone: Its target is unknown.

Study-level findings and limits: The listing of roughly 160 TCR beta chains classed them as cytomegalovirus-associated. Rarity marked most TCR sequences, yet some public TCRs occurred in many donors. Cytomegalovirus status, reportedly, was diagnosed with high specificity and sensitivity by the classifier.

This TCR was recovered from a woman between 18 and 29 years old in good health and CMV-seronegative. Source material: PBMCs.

The CDR3 here is CASSLYREWQYGYTF. CDR3 nucleotides: TGTGCCAGCAGCTTATACAGGGAGTGGCAATATGGCTACACCTTC. This chain joins TRBV11-3 and TRBJ1-2; D perhaps matches TRBD1 (6 bases). The CDR3 runs 15 residues. Trimming cost V 2 bases and J 5 bases, with 15 bases left between them. Per germline, CDR1 SGHNT and CDR2 YENEEA.